The 19 T cell receptor beta chains below were found in one sample sequenced in a study of shared clonotypes between healthy human individuals. Generated by immunoSEQ multiplex PCR, the TCRdb table keeps only in-frame clones and is missing some. The top ten clones hold roughly 24% of a sample with under 150,000 clones, about 67% of them seen once. The sample taken for sequencing was memory CD8+ T cells sorted from blood. Subset here: CD45RO+ cells pooled with CCR7-negative TemRA cells. The receptor set was obtained from a woman aged 25 to 45 in good health.

J is TRBJ1-2 and V is TRBV7-9; D ambiguous. Germline V gives CDR1 SEHNR, CDR2 FQNEAQ (reference sequence). The V end lost 6 bases, the J end lost 0 bases, and 11 bases lay between the germline ends. This CDR3 is 14 amino acids long. CDR3 nucleotides: TGTGCCAGCAGGACCCACCCCACTAACTATGGCTACACCTTC. Encoded protein: CASRTHPTNYGYTF.

The chain carries TRBV7-2 and TRBJ2-3; TRBD2 is a possible D gene (6 bases). Germline loops: CDR1 SGHTA, CDR2 FQGNSA. The CDR3 sequence is 16 residues long. The germline V and J ends were trimmed by 1 base and 2 bases, with 13 bases remaining between them. The chain's CDR3 is CASSLEVQRVTDTQYF. CDR3 nucleotide sequence: TGTGCCAGCAGCTTAGAGGTTCAGCGGGTCACAGATACGCAGTATTTT. The whole variable domain, remainder taken from reference TRBV7-2 and TRBJ2-3, is GAGVSQSPSNKVTEKGKDVELRCDPISGHTALYWYRQSLGQGLEFLIYFQGNSAPDKSGLPSDRFSAERTGGSVSTLTIQRTQQEDSAVYLCASSLEVQRVTDTQYFGPGTRLTVL.

The chain is built from TRBV7-9 and TRBJ1-1; D may be TRBD1 (6 bases). Germline CDR1 SEHNR, CDR2 FQNEAQ (reference sequence). V lost 0 bases to trimming and J lost 8 bases, with 16 bases between them. This CDR3 spans 15 amino acids. CDR3 residues: CASSLASGGVKEAFF. Written as DNA, the CDR3 is TGTGCCAGCAGCTTAGCCTCCGGGGGCGTAAAAGAAGCTTTCTTT.

Only a few counts were recorded for this clone. This chain links TRBV1 with TRBJ2-6; TRBD2, the table's D call, lacks a check against the DNA. TRBV1 is assigned pseudogene status. The CDR3 has 18 residues. CDR3 DNA sequence: TGCACCAGCAGCCAAGATCTAGCGGGAGGGTCTGGGGCCAACGTCCTGACTTTC. This sequence encodes CTSSQDLAGGSGANVLTF.

The rearrangement joins TRBV7-9 to TRBJ1-1; 7 bases line up with TRBD1. This CDR3 is built from 13 residues. Germline V gives CDR1 SEHNR, CDR2 FQNEAQ (reference sequence). The ends lost 4 bases at V and 8 bases at J; junction bases unmatched: 7. The CDR3 nucleotides read TGTGCCAGCAGCTCCAGACAGGGACCAGAAGCTTTCTTT. Amino acid sequence: CASSSRQGPEAFF.

J is TRBJ2-7 and V is TRBV28; D ambiguous. The CDR3 has 15 residues. V was trimmed by 6 bases and J by 2 bases, leaving 17 bases between them. Germline V gene data show CDR1 as MDHEN and CDR2 as SYDVKM. For the CDR3, the DNA is TGTGCCAGCAGCCACCCCTGGCGGACGACCTACGAGCAGTACTTC. Amino acids: CASSHPWRTTYEQYF.

V usage is TRBV7-9 and J usage is TRBJ2-7, with a weak D call TRBD2 (6 bases). The V end was cut by 6 bases, the J end by 2 bases, with 11 bases between. The CDR3 spans 13 residues. Germline lookup yields CDR1 SEHNR and CDR2 FQNEAQ (reference sequence). The CDR3 here is CASSYGTPYEQYF. The CDR3 nucleotides are TGTGCCAGCAGTTATGGGACTCCCTACGAGCAGTACTTC. Looking up the rest from reference TRBV7-9 and TRBJ2-7 gives the full variable domain: DTGVSQNPRHKITKRGQNVTFRCDPISEHNRLYWYRQTLGQGPEFLTYFQNEAQLEKSRLLSDRFSAERPKGSFSTLEIQRTEQGDSAMYLCASSYGTPYEQYFGPGTRLTVT.

The V call is TRBV6-6, the J call TRBJ1-2; D call uncertain. The length of the CDR3 is 15 residues. Trimming removed 0 bases from V and 6 bases from J, with 14 bases in between. CDR1 and CDR2 (germline): MNHNY, SVGAGI (reference sequence). In DNA, the CDR3 is TGTGCCAGCAGTTACTCGTCCCGAACCGAGGATGGCTACACCTTC. Translation: CASSYSSRTEDGYTF.

The genes are TRBV4-1 and TRBJ2-5, with TRBD1 identical over 7 bases. After removal of 1 base from V and 2 bases from J, the junction contained 10 bases not matched to a gene. This CDR3 is built from 17 residues. The germline gives CDR1 MGHRA, CDR2 YSYEKL. In nucleotides, the CDR3 is TGCGCCAGCAGCCAAGCGAGGGGGCGCAGGGGGCAAGAGACCCAGTACTTC. This codes for CASSQARGRRGQETQYF.

The CDR3 DNA sequence: TGTGCCATCAGTCAGACAGGGGTTCTACGGGAGCAGTACTTC. It codes for CAISQTGVLREQYF. The chain links TRBV10-3 to TRBJ2-7; the match to TRBD1 covers 8 bases. V was clipped by 5 bases and J by 7 bases; unmatched bases: 10. In germline, CDR1 is ENHRY, CDR2 SYGVKD. The CDR3 has 14 amino acids.

This chain links TRBV7-9 with TRBJ1-2, with 7 bases matching TRBD1. The length of the CDR3 is 14 residues. Germline CDR1 SEHNR, CDR2 FQNEAQ (reference sequence). V shed 5 bases and J 5 bases; nucleotides not matched to a gene: 8. The CDR3 DNA reads TGTGCCAGCAGCCACTGGGACAGTTGGTATGGCTACACCTTC. Amino acid sequence: CASSHWDSWYGYTF. Together with reference TRBV7-9 and TRBJ1-2, the CDR3 gives the full variable domain: DTGVSQNPRHKITKRGQNVTFRCDPISEHNRLYWYRQTLGQGPEFLTYFQNEAQLEKSRLLSDRFSAERPKGSFSTLEIQRTEQGDSAMYLCASSHWDSWYGYTFGSGTRLTVV.

This chain uses TRBV7-9 with TRBJ2-5; tentatively, D is TRBD1 (6 bases). Germline CDR1 is SEHNR and CDR2 is FQNEAQ (reference sequence). This CDR3 spans 16 amino acids. The V gene lost 1 base and the J gene lost 2 bases, with 14 bases spanning the gap. The CDR3 protein is CASSLVSQGRQETQYF. The CDR3 nucleotides read TGTGCCAGCAGCTTAGTATCCCAGGGGCGACAAGAGACCCAGTACTTC.

The gene calls are TRBV10-2 and TRBJ2-1; D is perhaps TRBD1 (5 bases). The germline gives CDR1 WSHSY, CDR2 SAAADI. Deletions cut 3 bases from V and 7 bases from J, with 7 bases between. The CDR3 has 12 residues. The CDR3, as DNA: TGCGCCAGCAGTGAAGGGGTAAATGAGCAGTTCTTC. It specifies CASSEGVNEQFF.

This chain links TRBV4-1 with TRBJ2-7; TRBD2 matches 10 bases. CDR1 is MGHRA, CDR2 YSYEKL, per germline. The CDR3 has 18 residues. V dropped 3 bases and J dropped 2; count of bases not matched to a gene: 13. CDR3 sequence reads: CASSQGPASGRGAYEQYF. DNA for the CDR3: TGCGCCAGCAGCCAGGGGCCGGCTAGCGGGAGAGGCGCCTACGAGCAGTACTTC.

V and J are TRBV28 and TRBJ2-2, with 8 nucleotides matching TRBD1. CDR3 length equals 15 residues. Per the germline V gene, CDR1 is MDHEN and CDR2 is SYDVKM. Trimming removed 7 bases from V and 3 bases from J; junction bases left unmatched: 7. The CDR3 region is CASTRGTGDTGELFF. The CDR3 nucleotides are TGTGCCAGCACCCGCGGGACAGGTGACACCGGGGAGCTGTTTTTT.

This clone appeared a few times. This sequence joins TRBV18 and TRBJ1-1; D is unclear. The germline CDR1 and CDR2 sequences are KGHSH and LQKENI. The CDR3 sequence is 15 residues long. Trimming took 4 bases from V and 3 from J, leaving 15 bases between them. The chain's CDR3 is CASSRSLTPDTEAFF. CDR3 in DNA: TGTGCCAGCTCACGTAGTCTTACCCCCGACACTGAAGCTTTCTTT.

J is TRBJ2-7 and V is TRBV19, with 8 bases lining up with TRBD1. The CDR3 is 16 residues long. Germline loops: CDR1 LNHDA, CDR2 SQIVND (reference sequence). Trimming cost V 2 bases and J 4 bases; bases outside gene matches: 10. The chain's CDR3 is CASSIYLWDRRYEQYF. The CDR3 nucleotides read TGTGCCAGTAGTATATACCTGTGGGACAGGAGGTACGAGCAGTACTTC.

The chain couples TRBV19 to TRBJ1-1; 7 nucleotides match TRBD1. This CDR3 is built from 13 residues. CDR1 is LNHDA, CDR2 SQIVND, per germline (reference sequence). V gave up 7 bases and J gave up 4 bases; unmatched junction bases: 6. The CDR3 nucleotides read TGTGCCAGTAATCCAGGGGGGTTCACTGAAGCTTTCTTT. It codes for CASNPGGFTEAFF. Variable domain in full (rest from reference TRBV19 and TRBJ1-1): DGGITQSPKYLFRKEGQNVTLSCEQNLNHDAMYWYRQDPGQGLRLIYYSQIVNDFQKGDIAEGYSVSREKKESFPLTVTSAQKNPTAFYLCASNPGGFTEAFFGQGTRLTVV.

Here the CDR3 reads CASSFSPYPYEQYF. CDR3 nucleotide sequence: TGTGCCAGCAGCTTCAGTCCCTATCCCTACGAGCAGTACTTC. The chain has TRBV7-2 and TRBJ2-7, with no clear D. V lost 3 bases and J 2 bases, leaving 11 bases between the germline ends. This CDR3 has 14 residues. Germline CDR1 SGHTA, CDR2 FQGNSA.